One T cell receptor (beta chain) is described in this entry. The data derive from a study of blood T cells in healthy people across ages. The CDR3 totals 13 residues. Deletions cut 6 bases from V and 5 bases from J, with 12 bases between. Germline V gene data show CDR1 as SNHLY and CDR2 as FYNNEI. Then a second PCR, running roughly 7 to 12 cycles, was carried out with a sample-barcoded 5' primer and a J-beta primer mix. TCRdb fed the 5' RACE reads into MiXCR, producing one record per CDR3 protein. The data show over 450,000 distinct CDR3 sequences, with around 24% seen just once and approximately 8.7% held by the top ten. These data are also associated with another study on T cells of mothers and their children.

Sequenced material: blood. The receptor's source is a boy between 10 and 17 years old in good health. This chain uses TRBV2 with TRBJ2-3; D not resolved. In DNA, the CDR3 is TGTGCCAGCAGGAGCCCCGTGGGAGATACGCAGTATTTT. Translating gives CASRSPVGDTQYF.